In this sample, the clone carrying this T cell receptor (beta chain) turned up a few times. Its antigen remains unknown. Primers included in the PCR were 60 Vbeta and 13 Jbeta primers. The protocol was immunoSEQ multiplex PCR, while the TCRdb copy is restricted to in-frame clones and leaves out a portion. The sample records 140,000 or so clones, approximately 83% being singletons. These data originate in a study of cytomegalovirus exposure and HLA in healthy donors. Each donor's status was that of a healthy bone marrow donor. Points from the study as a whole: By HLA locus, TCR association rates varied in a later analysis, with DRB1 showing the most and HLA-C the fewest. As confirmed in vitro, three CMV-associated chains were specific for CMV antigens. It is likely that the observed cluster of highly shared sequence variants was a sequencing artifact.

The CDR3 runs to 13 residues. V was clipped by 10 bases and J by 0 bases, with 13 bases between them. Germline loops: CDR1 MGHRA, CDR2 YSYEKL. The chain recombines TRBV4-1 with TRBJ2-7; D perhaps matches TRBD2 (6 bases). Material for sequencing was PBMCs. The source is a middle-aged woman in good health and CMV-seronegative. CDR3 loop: CATAGSLSYEQYF. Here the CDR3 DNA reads TGCGCCACCGCGGGATCCCTCTCCTACGAGCAGTACTTC.